The clone carrying this T cell receptor (beta chain) came up many times. Its specificity is unknown. The data belong to a study of CD8 T cells in ankylosing spondylitis. TCRdb itself ran the 5' RACE reads through MiXCR, one entry per CDR3 protein. The sample has about 140,000 distinct CDR3 sequences, roughly 8% seen once; the top ten hold about 7.3%. Findings of the study overall: A subset of motif variants has previously been described in the synovial fluid and blood of reactive arthritis. A motif in TCR beta, a set of seven to nine highly homologous variants, appeared characteristic of ankylosing spondylitis blood. Reportedly, matched ankylosing spondylitis synovial fluid was significantly enriched for disease-linked clones.

Sequencing used synovial fluid, either unsorted or a sorted T cell fraction (not recorded which). This clonotype was sampled from a male donor with ankylosing spondylitis.

The CDR3 nucleotides are TGTGCCAGCAGTTTATTCTTCCTAGCGGGAGGGAGTAGTGAGCAGTTCTTC. Protein: CASSLFFLAGGSSEQFF. The rearrangement links TRBV27 to TRBJ2-1; TRBD2 matches at 12 bases. V dropped 1 base and J dropped 9; count of bases not matched to a gene: 10. The germline gives CDR1 MNHEY, CDR2 SMNVEV (reference sequence). The CDR3 is made up of 17 amino acids.